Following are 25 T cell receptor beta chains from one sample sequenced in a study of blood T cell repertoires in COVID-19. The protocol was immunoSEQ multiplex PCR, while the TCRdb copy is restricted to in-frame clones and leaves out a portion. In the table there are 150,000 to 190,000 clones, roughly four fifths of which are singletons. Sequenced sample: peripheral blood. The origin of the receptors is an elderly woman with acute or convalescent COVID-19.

DNA of the CDR3: TGTGCCTGGAGTTTGGGACAGGGTATCGGGACAGATACGCAGTATTTT. Protein sequence: CAWSLGQGIGTDTQYF. V is TRBV30 and J is TRBJ2-3; TRBD1 matches at 9 bases. V dropped 2 bases and J dropped 3; count of bases not matched to a gene: 9. CDR1 is GTSNPN, CDR2 SVGIG, per germline (reference sequence). This CDR3 region has 16 residues.

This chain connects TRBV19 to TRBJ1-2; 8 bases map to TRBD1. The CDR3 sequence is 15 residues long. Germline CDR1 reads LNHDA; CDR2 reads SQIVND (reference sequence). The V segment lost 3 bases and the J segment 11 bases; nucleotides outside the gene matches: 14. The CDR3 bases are TGTGCCAGTAGTATTCCCGGGACAGGCCCGGGGGGATACACCTTC. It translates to CASSIPGTGPGGYTF. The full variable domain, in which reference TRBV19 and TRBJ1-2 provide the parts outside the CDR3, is DGGITQSPKYLFRKEGQNVTLSCEQNLNHDAMYWYRQDPGQGLRLIYYSQIVNDFQKGDIAEGYSVSREKKESFPLTVTSAQKNPTAFYLCASSIPGTGPGGYTFGSGTRLTVV.

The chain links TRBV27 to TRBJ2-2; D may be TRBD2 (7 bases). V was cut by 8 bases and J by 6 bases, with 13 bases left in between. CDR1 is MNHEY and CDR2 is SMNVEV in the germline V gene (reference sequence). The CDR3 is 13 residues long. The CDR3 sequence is CASGSRGPGELFF. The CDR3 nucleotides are TGTGCCAGCGGATCGCGGGGGCCCGGGGAGCTGTTTTTT.

The CDR3 region is CASSIIGQGYGYTF. The CDR3 DNA sequence: TGTGCCAGTAGTATAATCGGACAGGGTTATGGCTACACCTTC. V is TRBV19 and J is TRBJ1-2; 8 bases are a match to TRBD1. The CDR3 consists of 14 residues. V trimming: 2 bases; J trimming: 5 bases; junction bases outside the gene matches: 4. Germline V gene lookup returns CDR1 LNHDA and CDR2 SQIVND (reference sequence).

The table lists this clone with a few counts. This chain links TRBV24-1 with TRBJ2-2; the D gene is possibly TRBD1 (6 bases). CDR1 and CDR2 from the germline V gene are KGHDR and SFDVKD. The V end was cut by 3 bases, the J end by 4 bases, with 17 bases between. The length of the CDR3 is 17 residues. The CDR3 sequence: CATSDAGTSGLTGELFF. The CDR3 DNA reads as TGTGCCACCAGTGATGCCGGGACATCAGGCCTCACCGGGGAGCTGTTTTTT.

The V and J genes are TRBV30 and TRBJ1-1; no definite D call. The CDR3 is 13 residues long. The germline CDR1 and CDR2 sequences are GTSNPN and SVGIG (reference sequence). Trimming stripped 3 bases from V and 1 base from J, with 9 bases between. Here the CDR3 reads CAWRVLTNTEAFF. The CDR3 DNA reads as TGTGCCTGGAGGGTACTCACGAACACTGAAGCTTTCTTT.

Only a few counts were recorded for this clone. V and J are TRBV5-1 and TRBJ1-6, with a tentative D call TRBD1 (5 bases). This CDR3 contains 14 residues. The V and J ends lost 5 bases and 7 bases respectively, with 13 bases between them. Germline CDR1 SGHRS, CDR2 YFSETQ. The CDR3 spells CASSYDSSNSPLHF. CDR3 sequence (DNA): TGCGCCAGCAGTTACGACAGTTCGAATTCACCCCTCCACTTT.

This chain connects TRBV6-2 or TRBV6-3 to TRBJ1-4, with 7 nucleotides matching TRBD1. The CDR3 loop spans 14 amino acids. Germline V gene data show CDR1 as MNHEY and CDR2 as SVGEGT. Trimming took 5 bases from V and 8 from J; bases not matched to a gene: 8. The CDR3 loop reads CASSRGGVGEKLFF. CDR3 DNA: TGTGCCAGCAGTCGAGGGGGCGTCGGGGAAAAACTGTTTTTT.

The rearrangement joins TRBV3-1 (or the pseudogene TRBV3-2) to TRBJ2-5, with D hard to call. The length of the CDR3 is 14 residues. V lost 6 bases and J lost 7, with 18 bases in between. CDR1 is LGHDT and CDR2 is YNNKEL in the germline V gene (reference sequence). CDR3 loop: CASRRETPTPTQYF. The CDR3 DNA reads TGTGCCAGCAGACGAGAGACTCCTACTCCGACCCAGTACTTC.

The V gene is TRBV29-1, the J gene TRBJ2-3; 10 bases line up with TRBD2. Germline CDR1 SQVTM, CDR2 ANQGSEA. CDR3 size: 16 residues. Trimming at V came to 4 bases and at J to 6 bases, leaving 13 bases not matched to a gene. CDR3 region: CSVGEVQREGSDTQYF. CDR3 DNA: TGCAGCGTTGGTGAGGTTCAGCGGGAGGGTTCGGATACGCAGTATTTT.

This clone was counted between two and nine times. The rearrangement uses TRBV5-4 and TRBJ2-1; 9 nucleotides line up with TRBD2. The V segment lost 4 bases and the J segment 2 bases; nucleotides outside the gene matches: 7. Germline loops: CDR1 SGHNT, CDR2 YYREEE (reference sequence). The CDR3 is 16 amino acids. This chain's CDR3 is CASSVTSGRTYNEQFF. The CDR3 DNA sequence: TGTGCCAGCAGCGTGACTAGCGGCCGCACCTACAATGAGCAGTTCTTC.

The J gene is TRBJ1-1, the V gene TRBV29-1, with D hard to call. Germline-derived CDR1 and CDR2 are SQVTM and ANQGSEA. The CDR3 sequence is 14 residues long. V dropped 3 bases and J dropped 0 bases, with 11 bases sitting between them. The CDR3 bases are TGCAGCGTTGAGAAGGTGACAATGAACACTGAAGCTTTCTTT. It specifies CSVEKVTMNTEAFF.

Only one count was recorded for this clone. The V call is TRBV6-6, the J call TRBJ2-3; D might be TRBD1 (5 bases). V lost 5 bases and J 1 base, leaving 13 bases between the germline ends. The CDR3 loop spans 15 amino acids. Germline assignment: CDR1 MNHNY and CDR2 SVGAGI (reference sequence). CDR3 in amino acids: CASSPREGGTDTQYF. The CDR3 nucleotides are TGTGCCAGCAGTCCCAGGGAAGGTGGCACAGATACGCAGTATTTT.

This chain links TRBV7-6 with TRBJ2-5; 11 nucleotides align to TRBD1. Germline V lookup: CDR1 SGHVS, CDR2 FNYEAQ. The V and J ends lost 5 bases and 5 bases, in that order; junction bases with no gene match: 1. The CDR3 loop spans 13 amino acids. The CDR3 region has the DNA TGTGCCAGCAGCCGGGACAGGGGGGAGACCCAGTACTTC. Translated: CASSRDRGETQYF.

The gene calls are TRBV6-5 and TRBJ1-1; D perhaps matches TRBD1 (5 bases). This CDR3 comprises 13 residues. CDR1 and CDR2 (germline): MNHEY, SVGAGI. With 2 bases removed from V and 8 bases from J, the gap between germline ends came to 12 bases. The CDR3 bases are TGTGCCAGCAGTTACCTAGGACGGGGGGAAGCTTTCTTT. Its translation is CASSYLGRGEAFF.

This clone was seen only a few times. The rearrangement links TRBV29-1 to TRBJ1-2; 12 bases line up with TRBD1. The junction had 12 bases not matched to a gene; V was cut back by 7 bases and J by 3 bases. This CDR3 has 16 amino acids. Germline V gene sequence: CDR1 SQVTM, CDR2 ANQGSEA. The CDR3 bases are TGCAGCGCAAGATTGGGACAGGGGGCCTCCTACTATGGCTACACCTTC. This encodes CSARLGQGASYYGYTF.

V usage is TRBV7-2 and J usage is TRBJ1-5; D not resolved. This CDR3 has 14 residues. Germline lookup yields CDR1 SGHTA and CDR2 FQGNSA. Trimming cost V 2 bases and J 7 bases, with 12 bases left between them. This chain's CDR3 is CASSLSVSGQPQHF. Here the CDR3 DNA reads TGTGCCAGCAGCTTATCTGTCTCCGGGCAGCCCCAGCATTTT.

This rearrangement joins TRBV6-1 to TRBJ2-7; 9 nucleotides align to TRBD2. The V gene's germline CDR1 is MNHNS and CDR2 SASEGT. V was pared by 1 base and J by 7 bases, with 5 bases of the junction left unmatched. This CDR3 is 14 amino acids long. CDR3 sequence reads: CASSEVAGVDEQYF. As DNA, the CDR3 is TGTGCCAGCAGTGAAGTAGCGGGAGTGGATGAGCAGTACTTC.

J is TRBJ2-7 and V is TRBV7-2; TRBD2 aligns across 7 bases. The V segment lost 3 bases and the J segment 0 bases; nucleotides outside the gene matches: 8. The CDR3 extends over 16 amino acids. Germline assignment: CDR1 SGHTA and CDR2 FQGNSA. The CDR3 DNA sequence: TGTGCCAGCAGCTTCCCGGGACTAAAAAACTCCTACGAGCAGTACTTC. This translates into CASSFPGLKNSYEQYF.

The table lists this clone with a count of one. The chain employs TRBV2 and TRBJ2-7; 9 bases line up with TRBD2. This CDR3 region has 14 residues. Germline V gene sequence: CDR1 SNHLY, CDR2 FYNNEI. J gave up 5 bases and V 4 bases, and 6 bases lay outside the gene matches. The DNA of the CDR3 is TGTGCCAGCAGTGTAACTAGCGGGTATCACGAGCAGTACTTC. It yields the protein CASSVTSGYHEQYF.

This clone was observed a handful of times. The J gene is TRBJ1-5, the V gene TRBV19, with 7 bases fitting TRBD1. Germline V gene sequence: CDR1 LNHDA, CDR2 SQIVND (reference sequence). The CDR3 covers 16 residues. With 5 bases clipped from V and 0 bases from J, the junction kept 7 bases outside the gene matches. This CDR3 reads CASSEIGTVSNQPQHF. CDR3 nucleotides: TGTGCCAGTAGTGAAATCGGGACAGTTAGCAATCAGCCCCAGCATTTT.

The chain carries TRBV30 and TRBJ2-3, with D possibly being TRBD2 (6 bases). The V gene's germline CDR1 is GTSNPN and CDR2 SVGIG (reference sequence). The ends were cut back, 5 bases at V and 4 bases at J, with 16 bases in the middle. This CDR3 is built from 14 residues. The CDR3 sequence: CAWEAGIRADTQYF. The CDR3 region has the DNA TGTGCCTGGGAGGCGGGAATTAGGGCAGATACGCAGTATTTT.

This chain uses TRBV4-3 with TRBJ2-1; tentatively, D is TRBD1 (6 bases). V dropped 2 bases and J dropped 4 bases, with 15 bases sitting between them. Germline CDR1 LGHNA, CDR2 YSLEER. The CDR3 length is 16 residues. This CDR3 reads CASSQRTGQAYNEQFF. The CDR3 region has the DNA TGCGCCAGCAGCCAAAGGACGGGACAAGCATACAATGAGCAGTTCTTC.

This CDR3 reads CATKEVITTNEKLFF. CDR3 nucleotide sequence: TGTGCCACCAAAGAGGTCATTACAACTAATGAAAAACTGTTTTTT. The rearrangement joins TRBV6-5 to TRBJ1-4; no clear D gene. The V and J ends lost 10 bases and 0 bases respectively, with 15 bases between them. Germline CDR1 reads MNHEY; CDR2 reads SVGAGI. The CDR3 is 15 residues long.

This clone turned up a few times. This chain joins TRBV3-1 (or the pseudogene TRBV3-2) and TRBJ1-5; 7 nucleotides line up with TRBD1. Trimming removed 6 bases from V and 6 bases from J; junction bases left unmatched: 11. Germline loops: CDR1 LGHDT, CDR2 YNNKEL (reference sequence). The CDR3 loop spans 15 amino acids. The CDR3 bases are TGTGCCAGCAGACCACGACAGGGTCGGGGTCAGCCCCAGCATTTT. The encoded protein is CASRPRQGRGQPQHF.